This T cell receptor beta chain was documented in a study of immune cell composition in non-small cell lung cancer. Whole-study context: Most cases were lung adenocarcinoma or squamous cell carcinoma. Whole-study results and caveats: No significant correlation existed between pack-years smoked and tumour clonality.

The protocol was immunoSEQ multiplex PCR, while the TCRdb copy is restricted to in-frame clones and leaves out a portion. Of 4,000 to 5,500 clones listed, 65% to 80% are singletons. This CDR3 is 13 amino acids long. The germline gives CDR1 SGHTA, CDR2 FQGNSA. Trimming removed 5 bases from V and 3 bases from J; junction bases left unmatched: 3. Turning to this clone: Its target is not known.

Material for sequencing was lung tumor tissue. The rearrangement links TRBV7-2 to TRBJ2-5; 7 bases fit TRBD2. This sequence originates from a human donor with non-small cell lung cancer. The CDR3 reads CASSGGTKETQYF. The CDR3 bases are TGTGCCAGCAGCGGAGGGACTAAAGAGACCCAGTACTTC.